The next 6 T cell receptor beta chains were all read from a single sample in a study of PD-1 blockade in classical Hodgkin lymphoma. Each patient's relapse followed autologous stem cell transplantation, and brentuximab vedotin exposure varied. CD8+ T cells were isolated from thawed PBMCs by magnetic negative selection. TCRdb's copy holds only in-frame clones and misses some; the assay was immunoSEQ multiplex PCR. The repertoire includes roughly 12,000 clones, 80% to 85% of them detected once, and less than 50% sits in the top ten. The specimen comprised CD8+ T cells from blood, sampled at baseline. The receptors here all came from a human donor with classical Hodgkin lymphoma.

V usage is TRBV7-9 and J usage is TRBJ2-1, with D uncertain. This CDR3 has 16 amino acids. V was shortened by 0 bases and J by 4 bases, with 13 bases between the two germline ends. Germline V lookup: CDR1 SEHNR, CDR2 FQNEAQ (reference sequence). CDR3 sequence: CASSLALRAQYNEQFF. For the CDR3, the DNA is TGTGCCAGCAGCTTAGCCCTCCGGGCCCAATACAATGAGCAGTTCTTC.

This clone was observed a few times. The chain employs TRBV5-4 and TRBJ1-1; 8 nucleotides align to TRBD1. The CDR3 is 15 residues long. The germline V gene has CDR1 SGHNT and CDR2 YYREEE (reference sequence). Unmatched junction bases numbered 9, after V lost 4 bases and J lost 4 bases. CDR3 protein: CASSPTRGPSTEAFF. CDR3 DNA: TGTGCCAGCAGCCCAACCAGGGGGCCGAGCACTGAAGCTTTCTTT.

The chain combines TRBV7-9 with TRBJ1-1; D gene uncertain. The CDR3 is 13 residues long. V lost 5 bases and J lost 3, with 10 bases in between. The V gene's germline CDR1 is SEHNR and CDR2 FQNEAQ (reference sequence). As DNA, the CDR3 is TGTGCCAGCAGCCCCGATGAGTACACTGAAGCTTTCTTT. This sequence encodes CASSPDEYTEAFF.

CDR3 nucleotides: TGCGCCAGCAGCCCCCGGGTGGCTTTGGACACCGGGGAGCTGTTTTTT. Translated: CASSPRVALDTGELFF. This chain joins TRBV4-1 and TRBJ2-2; no clear D gene. CDR3 length: 16 residues. CDR1 is MGHRA, CDR2 YSYEKL, per germline. The V gene lost 4 bases and the J gene lost 3 bases, with 15 bases spanning the gap.

The CDR3 here is CASSLGDTNYEQYF. The CDR3 nucleotides are TGTGCCAGCAGCTTAGGGGACACGAACTACGAGCAGTACTTC. The chain combines TRBV7-6 with TRBJ2-7; a possible D gene is TRBD1 (6 bases). Germline V gene data show CDR1 as SGHVS and CDR2 as FNYEAQ. The CDR3 covers 14 residues. V shed 1 base and J shed 3 bases, with 10 bases lying between them. Full variable domain (rest looked up from reference TRBV7-6 and TRBJ2-7): GAGVSQSPRYKVTKRGQDVALRCDPISGHVSLYWYRQALGQGPEFLTYFNYEAQQDKSGLPNDRFSAERPEGSISTLTIQRTEQRDSAMYRCASSLGDTNYEQYFGPGTRLTVT.

This clone has more than one count but fewer than ten. The CDR3 here is CASSYLADYEQYF. The CDR3 DNA sequence: TGTGCCAGCAGTTACTTGGCCGACTACGAGCAGTACTTC. The J gene is TRBJ2-7, the V gene TRBV6-5, with no clear D. Germline CDR1 and CDR2: MNHEY and SVGAGI. CDR3 length equals 13 residues. The germline V and J ends were trimmed by 1 base and 3 bases, with 7 bases remaining between them.